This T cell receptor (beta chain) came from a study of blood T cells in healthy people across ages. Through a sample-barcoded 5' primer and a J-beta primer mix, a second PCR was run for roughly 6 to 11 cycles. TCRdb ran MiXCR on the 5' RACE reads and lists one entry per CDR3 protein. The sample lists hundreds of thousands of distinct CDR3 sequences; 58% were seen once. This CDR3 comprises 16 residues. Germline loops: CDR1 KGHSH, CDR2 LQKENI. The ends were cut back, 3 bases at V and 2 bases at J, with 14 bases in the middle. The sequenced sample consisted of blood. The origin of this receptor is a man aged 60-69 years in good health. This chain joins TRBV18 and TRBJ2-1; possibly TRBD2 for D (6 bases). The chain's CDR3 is CASSPTGTRTYNEQFF. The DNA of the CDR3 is TGTGCCAGCTCACCTACCGGGACTCGAACCTACAATGAGCAGTTCTTC.